This T cell receptor (beta chain) was observed in a study of cytomegalovirus exposure and HLA in healthy donors. Primers included in the PCR were 60 Vbeta and 13 Jbeta primers. Produced via immunoSEQ multiplex PCR; TCRdb's table is partial and in-frame only. Counted here are under 200,000 clones, roughly 87% occurring once; the ten biggest clones make up approximately 0.85%. The germline gives CDR1 MNHEY, CDR2 SVGAGI. CDR3 length: 14 residues. The V and J genes are TRBV6-5 and TRBJ2-5; 9 bases map to TRBD1. The end of the DNA fits TRBJ2-7 better, so the J call may be wrong. The source of this sequence is a woman in her 30s in good health and CMV-seronegative. Input material: PBMCs. CDR3 region: CATGRNRGLNEQYF. CDR3 in DNA: TGTGCCACTGGACGAAACAGGGGGCTAAACGAGCAGTACTTC.